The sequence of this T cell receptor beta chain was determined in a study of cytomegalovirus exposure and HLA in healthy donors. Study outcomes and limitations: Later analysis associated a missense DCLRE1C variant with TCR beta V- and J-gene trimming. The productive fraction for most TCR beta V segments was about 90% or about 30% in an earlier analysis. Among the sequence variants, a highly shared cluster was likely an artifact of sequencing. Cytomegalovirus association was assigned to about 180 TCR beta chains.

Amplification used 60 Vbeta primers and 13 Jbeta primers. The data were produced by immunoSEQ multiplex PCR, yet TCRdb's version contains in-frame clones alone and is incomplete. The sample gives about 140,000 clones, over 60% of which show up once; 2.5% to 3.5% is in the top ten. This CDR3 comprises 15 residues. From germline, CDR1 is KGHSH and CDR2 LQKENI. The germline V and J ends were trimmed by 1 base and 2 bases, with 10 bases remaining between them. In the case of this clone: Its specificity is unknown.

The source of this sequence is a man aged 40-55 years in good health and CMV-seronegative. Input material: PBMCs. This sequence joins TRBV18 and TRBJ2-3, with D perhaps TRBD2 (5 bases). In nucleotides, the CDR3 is TGTGCCAGCTCACCACTAGCGACCTTCACAGATACGCAGTATTTT. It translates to CASSPLATFTDTQYF.